The entry below describes one TCR beta chain. These donors, healthy bone marrow donors, were studied. A multiplex PCR was run with 60 Vbeta primers and 13 Jbeta primers. Sequencing was performed with immunoSEQ multiplex PCR; in TCRdb, only in-frame clones are kept and a portion is missing. The table lists fewer than 120,000 clones, 78% of them singletons. The data belong to a study of cytomegalovirus exposure and HLA in healthy donors. The germline gives CDR1 MNHEY, CDR2 SMNVEV (reference sequence). The V gene end was trimmed by 5 bases and the J gene end by 6 bases; junction bases not matched to a gene: 10. This CDR3 spans 15 amino acids.

The V and J genes are TRBV27 and TRBJ2-7, with 10 bases aligning to TRBD1. This sequence was found in a woman in her 30s in good health and CMV-seronegative. Sequencing was carried out using PBMCs. CDR3 bases: TGTGCCAGCAGTAAGACAGGGGGCGGAATTTTCGAGCAGTACTTC. It is translated as CASSKTGGGIFEQYF.